This passage covers 27 T cell receptor beta chains from one sample sequenced in a study of prognosis after radiotherapy for stage I lung cancer. Genomic DNA was subjected to two-round multiplex PCR for amplification of TCR beta CDR3. Primers were specific to each TRBV and TRBJ gene in first-round PCR. TCRdb re-derived calls from the multiplex PCR reads in MiXCR, one entry per CDR3 protein. The table has more than 15,000 distinct CDR3 sequences, about 40% seen once. Material: PBMCs, obtained before or after stereotactic body radiation therapy (not recorded which). All receptors derive from a donor over 45 with non-small cell lung cancer.

This clonotype has ten or more counts. The chain joins TRBV11-3 to TRBJ2-3, with D uncertain. The CDR3 sequence is 14 residues long. Trimming removed 2 bases at V and 9 bases at J, with 15 bases between. CDR1 is SGHNT, CDR2 YENEEA, per germline. The CDR3 DNA reads TGTGCCAGCAGCTTATTTGAAGCCCCCTCAACGCAGTATTTT. Its protein is CASSLFEAPSTQYF.

The rearrangement links TRBV20-1 to TRBJ1-5, with D unresolved. Germline V gene sequence: CDR1 DFQATT, CDR2 SNEGSKA (reference sequence). V lost 0 bases, J lost 5 bases, and 23 bases lay in between. This CDR3 is built from 18 residues. The CDR3 coding sequence is TGCAGTGCTAGAGATCTTAGGCGGACCTCCCCCCCGGATCAGCCCCAGCATTTT. This translates into CSARDLRRTSPPDQPQHF.

In its sample, this clonotype was seen many times. This chain connects TRBV20-1 to TRBJ1-2, with 7 nucleotides matching TRBD1. CDR1 and CDR2 (germline): DFQATT, SNEGSKA (reference sequence). This CDR3 region has 12 residues. V lost 6 bases and J lost 4; bases outside the gene matches: 5. DNA of the CDR3: TGCAGTGCCCGACAGGGCCTCTATGGCTACACCTTC. It yields the protein CSARQGLYGYTF.

Details on this clonotype: This may stem from a read error, because a much larger clone lies one nucleotide away. V usage is TRBV6-2 or TRBV6-3 and J usage is TRBJ2-5; TRBD2 matches at 9 bases. With V trimmed by 5 bases and J by 5 bases, 9 bases remained unmatched. Germline CDR1 MNHEY, CDR2 SVGEGT. The CDR3 sequence is 15 residues long. The DNA for the CDR3 is TGTGCCAGCAGTAACCGACTAGCGGCAGGTGAGACCCAGTACTTC. Encoded protein: CASSNRLAAGETQYF.

With regard to this clonotype: A far larger clone is off by one base, so a read error is likely. V is TRBV12-3 or TRBV12-4 and J is TRBJ2-3; D gene uncertain. CDR3 length equals 11 residues. Deletions cut 6 bases from V and 5 bases from J, with 6 bases between. CDR3 in amino acids: CASSMGDTQYF. The CDR3 coding sequence is TGTGCCAGCAGCATGGGAGATACGCAGTATTTT.

The rearrangement uses TRBV7-9 and TRBJ2-2; 7 positions agree with TRBD2. From germline, CDR1 is SEHNR and CDR2 FQNEAQ (reference sequence). V gave up 7 bases and J gave up 2 bases; unmatched junction bases: 10. The CDR3 extends over 16 amino acids. Written as DNA, the CDR3 is TGTGCCAGCATCCCAGTCCGGGGGGTAAACACCGGGGAGCTGTTTTTT. As protein: CASIPVRGVNTGELFF.

This clonotype showed up many times. The genes are TRBV20-1 and TRBJ2-7; D may be TRBD1 (6 bases). The CDR3 has 12 residues. Trimming took off 8 bases at V and 0 bases at J, with 11 bases between the two ends. Germline assignment: CDR1 DFQATT and CDR2 SNEGSKA (reference sequence). CDR3 loop: CSTGQSSYEQYF. In nucleotides, the CDR3 is TGCAGTACAGGACAGAGCTCCTACGAGCAGTACTTC.

This clonotype came up many times. This chain uses TRBV12-3 or TRBV12-4 with TRBJ2-2; 11 bases fit TRBD2. The CDR3 totals 17 residues. With V trimmed by 5 bases and J by 7 bases, 12 bases remained unmatched. CDR3 DNA: TGTGCCAGCAGTCTTCCTAGCGGGGGGCCCAAGGGCGGGGAGCTGTTTTTT. It encodes CASSLPSGGPKGGELFF.

This chain links TRBV11-1 with TRBJ2-1; 7 positions agree with TRBD2. CDR1 and CDR2 (germline): SGHAT, FQDESV (reference sequence). The CDR3 loop spans 16 amino acids. V lost 3 bases and J lost 3; bases outside the gene matches: 8. CDR3 loop: CASSFGSSGIYNEQFF. In nucleotides, the CDR3 is TGTGCCAGCAGCTTTGGGTCTAGCGGTATCTACAATGAGCAGTTCTTC.

The genes are TRBV7-8 and TRBJ2-7, with 10 bases identical to TRBD2. The CDR3 consists of 15 residues. Per germline, CDR1 SGHVS and CDR2 FQNEAQ. V was clipped by 5 bases and J by 4 bases; unmatched bases: 8. CDR3 in DNA: TGTGCCAGCAGCACCTTCCGAGCGGGAGGGTACGAGCAGTACTTC. Protein sequence: CASSTFRAGGYEQYF. Full variable domain (remainder filled in from reference TRBV7-8 and TRBJ2-7): GAGVSQSPRYKVAKRGQDVALRCDPISGHVSLFWYQQALGQGPEFLTYFQNEAQLDKSGLPSDRFFAERPEGSVSTLKIQRTQQEDSAVYLCASSTFRAGGYEQYFGPGTRLTVT.

A remark on this clonotype: A much larger clone differs by one base, so this may be a read error. The chain carries TRBV11-2 and TRBJ1-1, with 7 bases matching TRBD1. CDR1 and CDR2 (germline): SGHAT, FQNNGV. The CDR3 contains 13 residues. CDR3 in DNA: TGTGCCAGCAGCCCGACAGGGAACACTGGAGCTTTCTTT. Its protein is CASSPTGNTGAFF.

The chain uses TRBV15 and TRBJ2-5, with 9 positions matching TRBD1. Trimming took 3 bases from V and 3 from J; bases not matched to a gene: 14. The CDR3 has 18 amino acids. CDR1 and CDR2 (germline): LNHNV, YYDKDF (reference sequence). The DNA of the CDR3 is TGTGCCACCAGCAGTACTTTGTCCTGGACAGGGGTCAAAGAGACCCAGTACTTC. Its protein product is CATSSTLSWTGVKETQYF.

This clonotype was seen ten or more times. It is unclear where the CDR3 begins or ends on the DNA, so no DNA is shown, and the CDR3 is as TCRdb lists it. The CDR3 loop reads CASRFASGAGYGHTF. The genes are TRBV6-1 and TRBJ1-2; no DNA check was done on the table's D call, TRBD1. Germline CDR1 MNHNS, CDR2 SASEGT. The CDR3 spans 15 amino acids, including both terminal residues.

V is TRBV12-3 or TRBV12-4 and J is TRBJ1-2; D gene ambiguous. This CDR3 comprises 13 residues. V was clipped by 3 bases and J by 4 bases, with 9 bases between them. The CDR3 DNA follows: TGTGCCAGCAGTTTTTGTGGATTCTATGGCTACACCTTC. This encodes CASSFCGFYGYTF.

J is TRBJ2-7 and V is TRBV19; the D is unclear. Trimming cost V 3 bases and J 2 bases, with 14 bases left between them. This CDR3 region has 15 residues. Looked up from germline, CDR1 is LNHDA and CDR2 is SQIVND (reference sequence). The CDR3 loop reads CASSISGIVAYEQYF. In DNA, the CDR3 is TGTGCCAGTAGTATTTCGGGCATTGTGGCCTACGAGCAGTACTTC.

This clonotype was seen once. At one of its ends the junction is not consistent with the germline gene, which may arise from a read error. CDR3 DNA: TGTGCCAGAAGTTATGAAGAAGTGGGGGGGAACACCGGGGAGCTGTTTTTT. This codes for CARSYEEVGGNTGELFF. The chain employs TRBV6-5 and TRBJ2-2, with D perhaps TRBD2 (6 bases). This CDR3 region has 17 residues. Germline V CDR1 and CDR2: MNHEY, SVGAGI.

Concerning this clonotype: A much larger clone is a single base away; this may be a read error. The chain combines TRBV20-1 with TRBJ2-5; D is possibly TRBD2 (7 bases). The CDR3 loop spans 14 amino acids. The V gene's germline CDR1 is DFQATT and CDR2 SNEGSKA (reference sequence). Trimming pared 5 bases from V and 2 bases from J, leaving 15 bases between. The CDR3 nucleotides are TGCAGTGCTGAGGGGGGGGCTTGGCAAGAGACCCAGTACTTC. Encoded protein: CSAEGGAWQETQYF.

Turning to this clonotype: It may be a read error: a sequence one base away is much more abundant. The rearrangement joins TRBV6-2 or TRBV6-3 to TRBJ2-7; maybe TRBD1 (5 bases). Germline V CDR1 and CDR2: MNHEY, SVGEGT. The CDR3 totals 11 residues. V lost 6 bases and J 12 bases, leaving 15 bases between the germline ends. CDR3 amino acids: CASSRGHGLYF. CDR3 DNA sequence: TGTGCCAGCAGCCGCGGACATGGGCTGTACTTC.

This clonotype occurred once. This could be a read error, since a much larger clone is one nucleotide away. CDR3 sequence reads: CAISDSSWADTQYF. CDR3 nucleotide sequence: TGTGCCATCAGTGATTCTAGTTGGGCAGATACGCAGTATTTT. The rearrangement joins TRBV10-3 to TRBJ2-3; D remains unclear. This CDR3 region has 14 residues. With 3 bases removed from V and 4 bases from J, the gap between germline ends came to 11 bases. Per germline, CDR1 ENHRY and CDR2 SYGVKD.

The table lists this clonotype with many counts. V is TRBV10-3 and J is TRBJ2-6; a weak D match, TRBD1 (6 bases). The V end lost 3 bases, the J end lost 4 bases, and 19 bases lay between the germline ends. Looked up from germline, CDR1 is ENHRY and CDR2 is SYGVKD. This CDR3 is built from 18 residues. Here the CDR3 reads CAISDSQGKKEGANVLTF. CDR3 sequence (DNA): TGTGCCATCAGTGATTCACAGGGAAAGAAGGAAGGGGCCAACGTCCTGACTTTC.

This clonotype has a count of ten or more. Here the CDR3 reads CASSMTGRSNQPQHF. CDR3 nucleotides: TGTGCCAGTAGTATGACAGGGCGATCCAATCAGCCCCAGCATTTT. The chain employs TRBV19 and TRBJ1-5, with 7 positions matching TRBD1. Per the germline V gene, CDR1 is LNHDA and CDR2 is SQIVND (reference sequence). This CDR3 region has 15 residues. The trim removed 3 bases at V and 3 bases at J, leaving 5 bases unmatched.

In its sample, this clonotype is medium-sized. The rearrangement uses TRBV7-9 and TRBJ2-2; D is unresolved. With 1 base removed from V and 5 bases from J, the gap between germline ends came to 8 bases. This CDR3 contains 14 residues. Germline CDR1 and CDR2: SEHNR and FQNEAQ (reference sequence). CDR3 residues: CASSLGDGTGELFF. For the CDR3, the DNA is TGTGCCAGCAGCTTAGGTGACGGGACCGGGGAGCTGTTTTTT.

This clonotype qualifies as medium-sized (0.01 to 0.1%). This chain links TRBV6-1 with TRBJ1-2; D unresolved. CDR1 is MNHNS, CDR2 SASEGT, per germline. Between the trimmed V and J ends, which lost 7 bases and 5 bases, there was a span of 11 bases. This CDR3 is 12 amino acids long. DNA for the CDR3: TGTGCCAGCAACACTATAGGTTATGGCTACACCTTC. Its translation is CASNTIGYGYTF.

This clonotype occurred many times. V is TRBV20-1 and J is TRBJ2-2; weak D call: TRBD2 (6 bases). CDR3 size: 15 residues. Per the germline V gene, CDR1 is DFQATT and CDR2 is SNEGSKA (reference sequence). Trimming removed 1 base at V and 5 bases at J, with 14 bases between. In nucleotides, the CDR3 is TGCAGTGCTAGAGTAGTCGGGACTCGGACCGGGGAGCTGTTTTTT. It encodes CSARVVGTRTGELFF.

This clonotype came up many times. This chain connects TRBV4-1 to TRBJ2-6, with D possibly matching TRBD2 (6 bases). The CDR3 is 16 amino acids. V lost 4 bases, J lost 1 base, and 11 bases lay in between. Germline V CDR1 and CDR2: MGHRA, YSYEKL. The CDR3 DNA sequence: TGCGCCAGCAGCCCTCAAGCGGGTTCTGGGGCCAACGTCCTGACTTTC. The encoded protein is CASSPQAGSGANVLTF.

This clonotype was found many times. The rearrangement uses TRBV4-1 and TRBJ2-2, with D uncertain. This CDR3 comprises 12 residues. CDR1 and CDR2 from the germline V gene are MGHRA and YSYEKL. V was cut by 5 bases and J by 3 bases, with 4 bases left in between. The CDR3 DNA reads as TGCGCCAGCAGCGACTACACCGGGGAGCTGTTTTTT. Protein sequence: CASSDYTGELFF.

This clonotype was observed a few times. This chain connects TRBV10-3 to TRBJ2-5; TRBD2 agrees at 8 bases. CDR1 is ENHRY and CDR2 is SYGVKD in the germline V gene. V was pared by 4 bases and J by 4 bases, with 5 bases of the junction left unmatched. The CDR3 is 14 amino acids. The CDR3 DNA is TGTGCCATCAGTGCAGCGGGGGTGGGAGAGACCCAGTACTTC. Protein sequence: CAISAAGVGETQYF.